This T cell receptor beta chain came from a study of cytomegalovirus exposure and HLA in healthy donors. In the PCR, 60 Vbeta and 13 Jbeta primers were used. The table came from immunoSEQ multiplex PCR; TCRdb's copy has only in-frame clones and leaves some out. The sample consists of 75,000 to 100,000 clones, approximately 72% of them appearing once. This TCR was recovered from a man between 18 and 29 years old in good health and CMV-seropositive. Sequenced sample: PBMCs.

The CDR3, as DNA: TGTGCCAGCAGCCCACAGGGGGCCTACGAGCAGTACTTC. Amino acids: CASSPQGAYEQYF. The chain combines TRBV2 with TRBJ2-7, with 8 bases that match TRBD1. With 6 bases clipped from V and 2 bases from J, the junction kept 3 bases outside the gene matches. This CDR3 contains 13 residues. Germline-derived CDR1 and CDR2 are SNHLY and FYNNEI. Full variable domain (missing parts from reference TRBV2 and TRBJ2-7): EPEVTQTPSHQVTQMGQEVILRCVPISNHLYFYWYRQILGQKVEFLVSFYNNEISEKSEIFDDQFSVERPDGSNFTLKIRSTKLEDSAMYFCASSPQGAYEQYFGPGTRLTVT.